These 21 T cell receptor beta chains were sequenced from one sample in a study of CD8 T cells in ankylosing spondylitis. One entry per CDR3 protein, called by TCRdb with MiXCR from the 5' RACE reads. The data show around 160,000 distinct CDR3 sequences, under 14% seen once. Sample: blood, either unsorted or a sorted T cell fraction (not recorded which). The origin of the receptors is a male donor with ankylosing spondylitis or in good health (not recorded which).

Many counts were recorded for this clonotype. The J gene is TRBJ2-5, the V gene TRBV5-5, with TRBD2 identical over 7 bases. V gave up 4 bases and J gave up 2 bases; unmatched junction bases: 11. The CDR3 has 16 amino acids. CDR1 and CDR2 (germline): SGHKS, YYEKEE (reference sequence). The CDR3 DNA reads as TGTGCCAGCAGCCCCCCACCCGGACTAGTTCAAGAGACCCAGTACTTC. It translates to CASSPPPGLVQETQYF.

This clonotype was observed a handful of times. The rearrangement uses TRBV5-1 and TRBJ2-7, with 8 bases identical to TRBD2. Trimming cost V 0 bases and J 4 bases; bases outside gene matches: 9. The CDR3 length is 16 residues. Germline CDR1 is SGHRS and CDR2 is YFSETQ. CDR3 region: CASSLVAGNARYEQYF. The CDR3 nucleotides are TGCGCCAGCAGCTTGGTAGCGGGAAACGCTAGGTACGAGCAGTACTTC.

In its sample, this clonotype was seen many times. This CDR3 reads CASSYLPGTAYEQYF. In DNA form, the CDR3 reads TGTGCCAGCAGTTACTTACCCGGGACAGCATACGAGCAGTACTTC. This chain links TRBV6-2 or TRBV6-3 with TRBJ2-7, with 7 positions matching TRBD1. This CDR3 region has 15 residues. V shed 1 base, J shed 4 bases, and the junction held 7 bases outside the gene matches. Germline V CDR1 and CDR2: MNHEY, SVGEGT.

The chain joins TRBV5-1 to TRBJ1-3; 7 bases align to TRBD1. The CDR3 has 15 residues. V dropped 6 bases and J dropped 0; count of bases not matched to a gene: 6. From germline, CDR1 is SGHRS and CDR2 YFSETQ. Here the CDR3 reads CASTETGLSGNTIYF. The CDR3 nucleotides are TGCGCCAGCACCGAGACAGGGCTCTCTGGAAACACCATATATTTT.

This clonotype was detected many times. J is TRBJ2-3 and V is TRBV28; 11 nucleotides line up with TRBD1. Germline CDR1 is MDHEN and CDR2 is SYDVKM. The J segment lost 6 bases and the V segment lost 3 bases, leaving 8 bases of the junction unmatched. The length of the CDR3 is 16 residues. The CDR3 here is CASSLGQGVIRDTQYF. In DNA form, the CDR3 reads TGTGCCAGCAGTTTGGGACAGGGGGTGATTCGGGATACGCAGTATTTT.

This clonotype showed up many times. The genes are TRBV10-3 and TRBJ1-5, with D uncertain. Germline CDR1 and CDR2: ENHRY and SYGVKD. This CDR3 has 16 residues. V gave up 2 bases and J gave up 0 bases, with 11 bases separating them. CDR3 amino acids: CAISETAGSSNQPQHF. In nucleotides, the CDR3 is TGTGCCATCAGTGAGACAGCCGGTTCTAGCAATCAGCCCCAGCATTTT.

This clonotype came up many times. The CDR3 region is CAISDGQAVDEQFF. As DNA, the CDR3 is TGTGCCATCAGTGACGGCCAGGCTGTGGATGAGCAGTTCTTC. V usage is TRBV10-3 and J usage is TRBJ2-1; D is undetermined. V was shortened by 3 bases and J by 8 bases, with 14 bases between the two germline ends. The germline CDR1 and CDR2 sequences are ENHRY and SYGVKD. The CDR3 totals 14 residues.

This clonotype was seen ten or more times. The J gene is TRBJ2-7, the V gene TRBV20-1; possibly TRBD2 for D (6 bases). V was shortened by 0 bases and J by 4 bases, with 16 bases between the two germline ends. Germline V gene sequence: CDR1 DFQATT, CDR2 SNEGSKA (reference sequence). The CDR3 covers 15 residues. CDR3 nucleotides: TGCAGTGCTAGAGAAGCGGGCCCGGTTTTTTACGAGCAGTACTTC. Translated: CSAREAGPVFYEQYF.

There are a few counts of this clonotype. V and J are TRBV11-2 and TRBJ2-4; D is unclear. Germline CDR1 and CDR2: SGHAT and FQNNGV. Trimming removed 4 bases from V and 1 base from J, with 17 bases in between. The CDR3 spans 17 residues. CDR3 nucleotides: TGTGCCAGCAGCTCGACGCCGGATTTGGAGGCCAAAAACATTCAGTACTTC. Its translation is CASSSTPDLEAKNIQYF.

The sample holds many counts of this clonotype. The chain recombines TRBV5-1 with TRBJ2-2; tentatively, D is TRBD2 (5 bases). The CDR3 is 15 amino acids. From germline, CDR1 is SGHRS and CDR2 YFSETQ. Trimming removed 0 bases at V and 4 bases at J, with 10 bases between. Here the CDR3 reads CASSLGSGSTGELFF. The CDR3 region has the DNA TGCGCCAGCAGCTTGGGGAGCGGAAGCACCGGGGAGCTGTTTTTT.

This clonotype was seen ten or more times. One end of the junction fails to match germline, which may point to a read error. The chain links TRBV12-3 or TRBV12-4 to TRBJ2-5; tentatively, D is TRBD1 (5 bases). This CDR3 spans 15 amino acids. The CDR3 DNA reads TGTGCCAGCACTTTAGGGTTCAGGGACCAAGAGACCCAGTACTTC. It specifies CASTLGFRDQETQYF.

This clonotype occurred many times. V usage is TRBV6-1 and J usage is TRBJ2-7, with TRBD2 matching over 7 bases. The junction had 14 bases not matched to a gene; V was cut back by 8 bases and J by 4 bases. Germline CDR1 and CDR2: MNHNS and SASEGT. There are 15 residues in the CDR3. CDR3 region: CASSLTGREFYEQYF. DNA of the CDR3: TGTGCCAGCTCCTTAACGGGGCGGGAGTTTTACGAGCAGTACTTC.

The chain has TRBV18 and TRBJ1-1; no clear D gene. Trimming removed 4 bases from V and 3 bases from J, with 12 bases in between. The CDR3 contains 14 residues. From germline, CDR1 is KGHSH and CDR2 LQKENI. CDR3 protein: CASSLKDRHTEAFF. DNA of the CDR3: TGTGCCAGCTCACTCAAGGACCGACACACTGAAGCTTTCTTT.

This clonotype was counted only a few times. The J gene is TRBJ2-2, the V gene TRBV24-1; D is uncertain. V lost 6 bases and J 0 bases, leaving 10 bases between the germline ends. The length of the CDR3 is 15 residues. Germline CDR1 and CDR2: KGHDR and SFDVKD. CDR3: CATSPRLANTGELFF. CDR3 sequence (DNA): TGTGCCACCAGTCCGAGGTTAGCGAACACCGGGGAGCTGTTTTTT.

This clonotype was picked up many times. The rearrangement links TRBV27 to TRBJ1-5, with 8 nucleotides matching TRBD1. There are 15 residues in the CDR3. V trimming: 3 bases; J trimming: 2 bases; junction bases outside the gene matches: 3. CDR1 and CDR2 from the germline V gene are MNHEY and SMNVEV (reference sequence). CDR3 nucleotides: TGTGCCAGCAGTTTCGGACAGGGCCGCAATCAGCCCCAGCATTTT. Translating gives CASSFGQGRNQPQHF.

This clonotype was seen at least ten times. The rearrangement links TRBV13 to TRBJ2-1; 7 bases line up with TRBD1. CDR3 length: 16 amino acids. CDR1 is PRHDT and CDR2 is FYEKMQ in the germline V gene (reference sequence). Trimming took 1 base from V and 5 from J; bases not matched to a gene: 8. CDR3 region: CASSLVRDRIHNEQFF. As DNA, the CDR3 is TGTGCCAGCAGCTTAGTCAGGGACAGAATACACAATGAGCAGTTCTTC.

The chain uses TRBV27 and TRBJ1-2, with D perhaps matching TRBD1 (6 bases). There are 14 residues in the CDR3. V was shortened by 3 bases and J by 7 bases, with 15 bases between the two germline ends. Germline V CDR1 and CDR2: MNHEY, SMNVEV (reference sequence). CDR3 coding DNA: TGTGCCAGCAGTTTGCTTCAGGGGTTCGCTGGCTACACCTTC. It specifies CASSLLQGFAGYTF.

Many counts were recorded for this clonotype. The rearrangement uses TRBV20-1 and TRBJ2-3; D is undetermined. The CDR3 runs 11 residues. CDR1 DFQATT and CDR2 SNEGSKA come from the germline V gene (reference sequence). V was cut by 4 bases and J by 10 bases, with 12 bases left in between. CDR3 in DNA: TGCAGTGCTACAATTAAAGGGCCGCAGTATTTT. Residues: CSATIKGPQYF.

This clonotype was observed many times. V gene TRBV7-7 combines with J gene TRBJ2-5; maybe TRBD1 (6 bases). The CDR3 length is 14 residues. The germline V gene has CDR1 SSHAT and CDR2 FNYEAQ (reference sequence). Trimming took off 5 bases at V and 3 bases at J, with 13 bases between the two ends. The CDR3 DNA sequence: TGTGCCAGCAGCCCTCGGAAGGGGGAAGAGACCCAGTACTTC. Residues: CASSPRKGEETQYF.

The DNA for the CDR3 is TGTGCCAGCAGCTTAGGAATTACGTACCAAGAGACCCAGTACTTC. It yields the protein CASSLGITYQETQYF. The chain combines TRBV7-2 with TRBJ2-5; D is uncertain. CDR1 and CDR2 from the germline V gene are SGHTA and FQGNSA. V lost 1 base and J 0 bases, leaving 9 bases between the germline ends. The CDR3 has 15 residues.

The CDR3 region has the DNA TGCAGCTCCTCGACCGGAACAGGCCTGGGCTACGAGCAGTACTTC. This codes for CSSSTGTGLGYEQYF. This chain links TRBV29-1 with TRBJ2-7; D is possibly TRBD1 (5 bases). This CDR3 is 15 amino acids long. V was pared by 8 bases and J by 3 bases, with 23 bases between. Germline values: CDR1 SQVTM, CDR2 ANQGSEA.